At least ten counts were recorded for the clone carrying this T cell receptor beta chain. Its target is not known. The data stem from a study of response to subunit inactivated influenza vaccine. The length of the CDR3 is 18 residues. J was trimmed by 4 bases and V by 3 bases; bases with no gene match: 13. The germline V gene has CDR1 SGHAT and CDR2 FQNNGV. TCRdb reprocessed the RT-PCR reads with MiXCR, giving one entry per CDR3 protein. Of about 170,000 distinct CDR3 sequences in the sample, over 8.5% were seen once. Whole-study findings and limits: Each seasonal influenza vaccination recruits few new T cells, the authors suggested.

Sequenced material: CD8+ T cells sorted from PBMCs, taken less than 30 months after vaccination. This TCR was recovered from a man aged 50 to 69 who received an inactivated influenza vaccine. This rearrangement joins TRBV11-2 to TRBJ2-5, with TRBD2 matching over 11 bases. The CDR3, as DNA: TGTGCCAGCAGCTTCGGGACTAGCGGTGTCGAGCGTCCAGAGACCCAGTACTTC. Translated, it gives CASSFGTSGVERPETQYF.